The sequence of this T cell receptor beta chain was determined in a study of T cell repertoires in cytomegalovirus infection. A single record per CDR3 protein comes from TCRdb applying MiXCR to the reads. In the table there are about 740,000 distinct CDR3 sequences, 35% of which are singletons. Overall study findings and caveats: HLA-C-restricted CMV-specific TCR beta clonotypes were dominant in the ex vivo response. Cumulative public TCR beta family frequency identified CMV carriers with the relevant HLA.

This CDR3 contains 12 residues. Germline V gene sequence: CDR1 DFQATT, CDR2 SNEGSKA (reference sequence). V shed 1 base and J shed 2 bases, with 4 bases lying between them. There are a few counts of this clonotype. Its cognate antigen is unknown. Sequencing input: PBMCs. The source is a human donor in good health (CMV status not recorded). Some clones in this sample may be carry-over from other donors' samples. The J gene is TRBJ2-3, the V gene TRBV20-1, with no clear D. The CDR3 sequence is CSARGDTDTQYF. The CDR3 DNA reads TGCAGTGCTAGAGGCGACACAGATACGCAGTATTTT.